This entry lists 9 T cell receptor beta chains sequenced from one sample in a study of shared clonotypes between healthy human individuals. Sequenced by immunoSEQ multiplex PCR; TCRdb stores in-frame clones only, minus some. The data hold more than 2 million clones, with just over 90% observed a single time. CD45RO-negative, CCR7-positively selected cells formed the naive CD8 fraction, excluding terminally differentiated effector memory CD45RA+ cells. The sample was naive CD8+ T cells from PBMCs. Receptor source: a man between 18 and 35 years old in good health. Some clones in this sample may be carry-over from other donors' samples.

The V and J genes are TRBV5-4 and TRBJ2-2; no clear D. This CDR3 has 13 residues. Trimming pared 0 bases from V and 7 bases from J, leaving 7 bases between. Per germline, CDR1 SGHNT and CDR2 YYREEE (reference sequence). CDR3 loop: CASSLGVNGELFF. The DNA of the CDR3 is TGTGCCAGCAGCTTGGGGGTTAACGGGGAGCTGTTTTTT.

As for this clone: Different DNA sequences within this sample yield the same CDR3. The CDR3 nucleotides read TGTGCCTGGAGTGGGATCGGCACAGATACGCAGTATTTT. It specifies CAWSGIGTDTQYF. The genes are TRBV30 and TRBJ2-3; unclear D gene. This CDR3 is built from 13 residues. The germline CDR1 and CDR2 sequences are GTSNPN and SVGIG (reference sequence). The V gene lost 1 base and the J gene lost 1 base, with 6 bases spanning the gap.

The chain is built from TRBV30 and TRBJ1-6; TRBD1 agrees at 7 bases. The ends lost 4 bases at V and 15 bases at J; junction bases unmatched: 12. The CDR3 consists of 13 residues. Germline V gives CDR1 GTSNPN, CDR2 SVGIG (reference sequence). The CDR3 nucleotides read TGTGCCTGGACCCCAGGGGGGGGCTCAAGCCTCCACTTT. This translates into CAWTPGGGSSLHF.

The rearrangement links TRBV2 to TRBJ2-7; tentatively, D is TRBD1 or TRBD2 (5 bases each). The CDR3 covers 17 residues. V dropped 7 bases and J dropped 3 bases, with 25 bases sitting between them. The germline CDR1 and CDR2 sequences are SNHLY and FYNNEI. The CDR3 is CASNPGPSQAAGYEQYF. The CDR3, as DNA: TGTGCCAGCAATCCGGGACCTTCCCAGGCGGCGGGCTACGAGCAGTACTTC. Variable domain in full (rest from reference TRBV2 and TRBJ2-7): EPEVTQTPSHQVTQMGQEVILRCVPISNHLYFYWYRQILGQKVEFLVSFYNNEISEKSEIFDDQFSVERPDGSNFTLKIRSTKLEDSAMYFCASNPGPSQAAGYEQYFGPGTRLTVT.

The chain joins TRBV30 to TRBJ2-2, with TRBD2 as a possible D gene (6 bases). CDR1 is GTSNPN, CDR2 SVGIG, per germline (reference sequence). The CDR3 covers 15 residues. V lost 5 bases and J 0 bases, leaving 13 bases between the germline ends. The CDR3 here is CAWAAAGSNTGELFF. CDR3 bases: TGTGCCTGGGCGGCGGCGGGGTCGAACACCGGGGAGCTGTTTTTT.

As for this clone: This same CDR3 is encoded by further DNA sequences in the sample. V and J are TRBV9 and TRBJ2-3, with TRBD1 identical over 7 bases. This CDR3 is built from 15 residues. The junction had 5 bases not matched to a gene; V was cut back by 4 bases and J by 0 bases. Germline CDR1 and CDR2: SGDLS and YYNGEE. This chain's CDR3 is CASSPGTVSTDTQYF. Written as DNA, the CDR3 is TGTGCCAGCAGCCCCGGGACAGTAAGCACAGATACGCAGTATTTT.

This rearrangement joins TRBV29-1 to TRBJ2-6; D unclear. Trimming removed 3 bases from V and 4 bases from J, with 16 bases in between. CDR3 length equals 16 residues. Germline values: CDR1 SQVTM, CDR2 ANQGSEA. Written as DNA, the CDR3 is TGCAGCGTTGAGCGGCTGACCTTGTTCGGGGCCAACGTCCTGACTTTC. This sequence encodes CSVERLTLFGANVLTF.

This clone was counted between two and nine times. The gene calls are TRBV4-1 and TRBJ2-7; the match to TRBD2 covers 12 bases. Germline CDR1 MGHRA, CDR2 YSYEKL. J gave up 4 bases and V 3 bases, and 4 bases lay outside the gene matches. There are 15 residues in the CDR3. The CDR3 DNA is TGCGCCAGCAGCCACCTGACTAGCGGGAGATACGAGCAGTACTTC. It specifies CASSHLTSGRYEQYF.

The chain carries TRBV7-2 and TRBJ1-2, with D possibly TRBD1 on 6 matching bases. The CDR3 is 15 amino acids. The germline V and J ends were trimmed by 5 bases and 4 bases, with 17 bases remaining between them. CDR1 SGHTA and CDR2 FQGNSA come from the germline V gene. The CDR3 loop reads CASSPRATGIYGYTF. The CDR3 region has the DNA TGTGCCAGCAGCCCCAGAGCCACAGGGATCTATGGCTACACCTTC.